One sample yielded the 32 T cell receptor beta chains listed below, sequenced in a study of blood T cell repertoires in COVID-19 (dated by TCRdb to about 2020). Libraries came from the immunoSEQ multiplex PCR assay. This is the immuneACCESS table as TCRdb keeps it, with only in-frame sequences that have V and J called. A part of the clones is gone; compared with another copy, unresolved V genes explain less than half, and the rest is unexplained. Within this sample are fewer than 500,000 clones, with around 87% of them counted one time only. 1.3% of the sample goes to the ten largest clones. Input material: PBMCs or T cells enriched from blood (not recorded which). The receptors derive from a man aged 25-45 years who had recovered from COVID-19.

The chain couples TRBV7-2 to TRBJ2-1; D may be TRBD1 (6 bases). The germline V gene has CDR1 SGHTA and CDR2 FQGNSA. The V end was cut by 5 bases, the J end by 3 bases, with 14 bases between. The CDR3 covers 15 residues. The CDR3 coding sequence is TGTGCCAGCAGCCGCTCGGGCAGGGGCTACAATGAGCAGTTCTTC. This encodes CASSRSGRGYNEQFF.

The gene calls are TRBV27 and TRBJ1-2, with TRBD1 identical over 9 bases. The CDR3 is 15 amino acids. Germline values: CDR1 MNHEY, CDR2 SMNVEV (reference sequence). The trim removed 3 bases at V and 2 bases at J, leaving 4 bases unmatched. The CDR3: CASSFQGQGNYGYTF. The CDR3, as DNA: TGTGCCAGCAGTTTCCAGGGACAGGGCAACTATGGCTACACCTTC.

DNA for the CDR3: TGTGCCAGCAGTACCCTTGAGAAAGCTAACTATGGCTACACCTTC. Its translation: CASSTLEKANYGYTF. This chain connects TRBV6-5 to TRBJ1-2; D is unresolved. The CDR3 runs 15 residues. The V end lost 5 bases, the J end lost 0 bases, and 13 bases lay between the germline ends. Germline V gene data show CDR1 as MNHEY and CDR2 as SVGAGI.

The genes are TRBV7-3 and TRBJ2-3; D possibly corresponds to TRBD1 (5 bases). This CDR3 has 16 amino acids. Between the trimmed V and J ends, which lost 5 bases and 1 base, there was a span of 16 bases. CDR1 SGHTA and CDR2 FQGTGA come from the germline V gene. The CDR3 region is CASSPGGAGGTDTQYF. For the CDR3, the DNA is TGTGCCAGCAGCCCGGGTGGGGCTGGGGGCACAGATACGCAGTATTTT. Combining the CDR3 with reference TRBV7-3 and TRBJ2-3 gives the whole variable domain GAGVSQTPSNKVTEKGKYVELRCDPISGHTALYWYRQSLGQGPEFLIYFQGTGAADDSGLPNDRFFAVRPEGSVSTLKIQRTERGDSAVYLCASSPGGAGGTDTQYFGPGTRLTVL.

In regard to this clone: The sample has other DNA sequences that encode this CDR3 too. The CDR3 nucleotides read TGCGCCAGCAGCTTGGGCACCGGAGGGAATCAGCCCCAGCATTTT. Residues: CASSLGTGGNQPQHF. The V gene is TRBV5-1, the J gene TRBJ1-5, with D unclear. The CDR3 sequence is 15 residues long. The V gene lost 0 bases and the J gene lost 4 bases, with 11 bases spanning the gap. Looked up from germline, CDR1 is SGHRS and CDR2 is YFSETQ.

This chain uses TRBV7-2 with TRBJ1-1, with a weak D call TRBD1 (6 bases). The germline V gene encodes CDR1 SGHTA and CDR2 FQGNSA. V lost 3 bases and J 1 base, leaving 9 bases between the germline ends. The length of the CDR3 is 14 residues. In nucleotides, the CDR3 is TGTGCCAGCAGCTTTGACAGGCAGAACACTGAAGCTTTCTTT. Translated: CASSFDRQNTEAFF. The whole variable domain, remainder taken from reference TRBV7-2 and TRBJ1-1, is GAGVSQSPSNKVTEKGKDVELRCDPISGHTALYWYRQSLGQGLEFLIYFQGNSAPDKSGLPSDRFSAERTGGSVSTLTIQRTQQEDSAVYLCASSFDRQNTEAFFGQGTRLTVV.

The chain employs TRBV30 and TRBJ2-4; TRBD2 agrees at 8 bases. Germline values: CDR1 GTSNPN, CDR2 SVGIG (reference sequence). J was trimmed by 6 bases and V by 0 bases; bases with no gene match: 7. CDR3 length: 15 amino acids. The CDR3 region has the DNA TGTGCCTGGAGTGTACGTATGGCGGGGGGAAACATTCAGTACTTC. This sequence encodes CAWSVRMAGGNIQYF.

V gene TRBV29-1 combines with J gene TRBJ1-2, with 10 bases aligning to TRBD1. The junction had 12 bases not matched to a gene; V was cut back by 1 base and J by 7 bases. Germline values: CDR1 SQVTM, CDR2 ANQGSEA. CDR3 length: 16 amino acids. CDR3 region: CSVEGRGDRGFGGYTF. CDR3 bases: TGCAGCGTTGAAGGGAGGGGGGACAGGGGCTTCGGTGGCTACACCTTC.

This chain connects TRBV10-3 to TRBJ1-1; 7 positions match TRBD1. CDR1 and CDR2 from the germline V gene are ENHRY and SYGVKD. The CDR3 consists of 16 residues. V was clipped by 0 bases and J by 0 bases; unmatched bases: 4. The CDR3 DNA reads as TGTGCCATCAGTGAGTCCAGGGGACAGCTGAACACTGAAGCTTTCTTT. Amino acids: CAISESRGQLNTEAFF.

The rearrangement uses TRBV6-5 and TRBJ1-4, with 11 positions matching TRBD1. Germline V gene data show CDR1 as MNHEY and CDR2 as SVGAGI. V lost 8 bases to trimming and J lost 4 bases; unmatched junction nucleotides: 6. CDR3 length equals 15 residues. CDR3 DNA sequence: TGTGCCAGCTCGGGACAGGGGGTGAATAATGAAAAACTGTTTTTT. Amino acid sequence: CASSGQGVNNEKLFF.

The CDR3 DNA follows: TGTGCCAGCAGCGAAGGCTGGGGGGGGGCAGATGAGCAGTTCTTC. It codes for CASSEGWGGADEQFF. The J gene is TRBJ2-1, the V gene TRBV13, with D possibly TRBD2 on 7 matching bases. The ends were cut back, 5 bases at V and 8 bases at J, with 19 bases in the middle. The CDR3 is 15 amino acids. Germline CDR1 PRHDT, CDR2 FYEKMQ (reference sequence).

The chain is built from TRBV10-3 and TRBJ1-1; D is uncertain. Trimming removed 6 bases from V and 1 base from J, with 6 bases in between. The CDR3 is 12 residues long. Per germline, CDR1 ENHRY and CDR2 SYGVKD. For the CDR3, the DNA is TGTGCCATCAGGGCAGGGAACACTGAAGCTTTCTTT. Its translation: CAIRAGNTEAFF.

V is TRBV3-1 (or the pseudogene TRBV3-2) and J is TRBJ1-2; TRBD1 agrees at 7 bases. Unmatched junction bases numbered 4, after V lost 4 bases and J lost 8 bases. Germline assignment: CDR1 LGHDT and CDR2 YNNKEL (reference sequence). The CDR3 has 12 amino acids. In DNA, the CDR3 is TGTGCCAGCAGCCCTGGGACAGCGGGCTACACCTTC. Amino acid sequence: CASSPGTAGYTF.

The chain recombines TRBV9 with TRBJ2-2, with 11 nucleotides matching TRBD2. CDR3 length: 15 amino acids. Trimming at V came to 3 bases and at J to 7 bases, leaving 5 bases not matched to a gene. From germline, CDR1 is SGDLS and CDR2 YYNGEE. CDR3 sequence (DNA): TGTGCCAGCAGCGAGACTAGCGGGGACCACGGGGAGCTGTTTTTT. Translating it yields CASSETSGDHGELFF.

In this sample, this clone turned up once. The CDR3 nucleotides are TGCAGCGCCGACCCGGGGGAGAAAGGCTACACCTTC. It is translated as CSADPGEKGYTF. This rearrangement joins TRBV29-1 to TRBJ1-2, with D perhaps matching TRBD1 (5 bases). CDR3 length equals 12 residues. V gave up 7 bases and J gave up 8 bases, with 17 bases separating them. Per the germline V gene, CDR1 is SQVTM and CDR2 is ANQGSEA.

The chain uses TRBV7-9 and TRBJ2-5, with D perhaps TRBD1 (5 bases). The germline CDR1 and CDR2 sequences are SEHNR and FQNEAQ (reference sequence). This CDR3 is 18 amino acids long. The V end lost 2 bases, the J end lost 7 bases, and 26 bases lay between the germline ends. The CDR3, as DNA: TGTGCCAGCAGCTTATTTATCCTTTCACGGAAAACCCAGGGGACCCAGTACTTC. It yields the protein CASSLFILSRKTQGTQYF.

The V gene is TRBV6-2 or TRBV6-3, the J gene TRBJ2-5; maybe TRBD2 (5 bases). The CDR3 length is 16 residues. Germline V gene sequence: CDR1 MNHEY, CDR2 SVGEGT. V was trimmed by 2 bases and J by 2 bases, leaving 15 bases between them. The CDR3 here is CASSYVRDYLQETQYF. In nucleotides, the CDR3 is TGTGCCAGCAGTTACGTCCGAGACTACCTGCAAGAGACCCAGTACTTC.

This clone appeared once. This CDR3 is CASSQVRWTGVTNEQFF. The CDR3 DNA reads as TGTGCCAGCAGCCAAGTCAGGTGGACAGGGGTAACAAATGAGCAGTTCTTC. The chain uses TRBV3-1 (or the pseudogene TRBV3-2) and TRBJ2-1, with 9 nucleotides matching TRBD1. V dropped 1 base and J dropped 7; count of bases not matched to a gene: 11. The CDR3 spans 17 residues. The germline V gene has CDR1 LGHDT and CDR2 YNNKEL (reference sequence).

CDR3 protein: CAWSTTGGSLGSGYTF. CDR3 DNA: TGTGCCTGGAGTACGACAGGGGGTTCGTTGGGGTCGGGCTACACCTTC. The genes are TRBV30 and TRBJ1-2; 9 bases are shared with TRBD1. The CDR3 is 16 amino acids. The germline gives CDR1 GTSNPN, CDR2 SVGIG (reference sequence). J was trimmed by 8 bases and V by 2 bases; bases with no gene match: 15.

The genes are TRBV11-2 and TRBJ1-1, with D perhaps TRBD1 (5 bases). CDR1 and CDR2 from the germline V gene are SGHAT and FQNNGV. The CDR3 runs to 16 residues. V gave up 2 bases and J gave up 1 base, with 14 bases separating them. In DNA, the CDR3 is TGTGCCAGCAGCTTAATGCCTGGGCAGGGGAACACTGAAGCTTTCTTT. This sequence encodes CASSLMPGQGNTEAFF.

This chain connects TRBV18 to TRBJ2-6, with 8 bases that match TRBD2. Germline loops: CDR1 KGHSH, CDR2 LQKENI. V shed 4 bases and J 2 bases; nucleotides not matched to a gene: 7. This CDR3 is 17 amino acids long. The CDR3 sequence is CASSLSRGGAGANVLTF. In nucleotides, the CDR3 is TGTGCCAGCTCACTATCACGGGGGGGCGCTGGGGCCAACGTCCTGACTTTC.

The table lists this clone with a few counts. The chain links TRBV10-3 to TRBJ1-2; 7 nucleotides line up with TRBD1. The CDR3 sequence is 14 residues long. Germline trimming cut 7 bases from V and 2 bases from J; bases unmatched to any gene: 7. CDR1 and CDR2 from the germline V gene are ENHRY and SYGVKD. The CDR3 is CAINRDSGNYGYTF. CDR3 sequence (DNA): TGTGCCATCAATAGGGACAGCGGAAACTATGGCTACACCTTC.

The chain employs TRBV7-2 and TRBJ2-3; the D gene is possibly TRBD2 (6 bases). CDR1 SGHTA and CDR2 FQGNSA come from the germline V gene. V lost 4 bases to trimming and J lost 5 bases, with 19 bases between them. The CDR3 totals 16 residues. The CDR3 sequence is CASSSGTGLRKDTQYF. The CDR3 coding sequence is TGTGCCAGCAGCTCAGGGACGGGACTCAGGAAAGATACGCAGTATTTT.

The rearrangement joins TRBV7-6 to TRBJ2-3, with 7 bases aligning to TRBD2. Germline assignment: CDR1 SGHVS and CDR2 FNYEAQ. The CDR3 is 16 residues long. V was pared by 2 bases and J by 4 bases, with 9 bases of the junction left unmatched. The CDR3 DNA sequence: TGTGCCAGCAGCTTACCGCCGGGGGGAGTAGCAGATACGCAGTATTTT. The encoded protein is CASSLPPGGVADTQYF.

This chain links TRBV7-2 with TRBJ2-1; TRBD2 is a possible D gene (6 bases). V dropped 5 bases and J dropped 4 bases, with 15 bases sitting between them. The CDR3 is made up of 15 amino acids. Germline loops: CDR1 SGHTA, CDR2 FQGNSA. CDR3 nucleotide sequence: TGTGCCAGCAGCCCTCTCCGGGGGAGTTACAATGAGCAGTTCTTC. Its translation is CASSPLRGSYNEQFF.

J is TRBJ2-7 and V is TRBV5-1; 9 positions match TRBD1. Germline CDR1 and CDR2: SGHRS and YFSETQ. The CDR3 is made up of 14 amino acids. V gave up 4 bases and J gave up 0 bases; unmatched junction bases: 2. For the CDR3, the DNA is TGCGCCAGCAGCATGACAGGGGGCTCCTACGAGCAGTACTTC. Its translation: CASSMTGGSYEQYF. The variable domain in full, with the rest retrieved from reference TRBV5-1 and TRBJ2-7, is KAGVTQTPRYLIKTRGQQVTLSCSPISGHRSVSWYQQTPGQGLQFLFEYFSETQRNKGNFPGRFSGRQFSNSRSEMNVSTLELGDSALYLCASSMTGGSYEQYFGPGTRLTVT.

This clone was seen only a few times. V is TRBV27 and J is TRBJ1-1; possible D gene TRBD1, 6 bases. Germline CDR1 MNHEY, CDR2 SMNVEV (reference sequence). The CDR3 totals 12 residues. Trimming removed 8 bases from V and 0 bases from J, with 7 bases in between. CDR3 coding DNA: TGTGCCAGCTGGACAGTGAACACTGAAGCTTTCTTT. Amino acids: CASWTVNTEAFF.

The CDR3 coding sequence is TGTGCCAGCAGAAATGGACAGGTGGGGGCAGATACGCAGTATTTT. This gives the protein CASRNGQVGADTQYF. V gene TRBV5-6 combines with J gene TRBJ2-3, with 7 bases fitting TRBD1. Germline V gene sequence: CDR1 SGHDT, CDR2 YYEEEE. CDR3 length: 15 amino acids. J lost 4 bases, V lost 5 bases, and 10 bases had no gene match.

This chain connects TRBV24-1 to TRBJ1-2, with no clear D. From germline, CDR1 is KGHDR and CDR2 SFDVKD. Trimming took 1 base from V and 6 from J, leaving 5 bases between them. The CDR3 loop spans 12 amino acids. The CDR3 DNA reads TGTGCCACCAGTGATTTCGTTAATGGCTACACCTTC. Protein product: CATSDFVNGYTF.

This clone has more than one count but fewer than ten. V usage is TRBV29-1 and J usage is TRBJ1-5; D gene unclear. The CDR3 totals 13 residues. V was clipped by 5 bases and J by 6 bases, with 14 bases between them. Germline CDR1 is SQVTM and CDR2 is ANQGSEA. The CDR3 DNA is TGCAGCGTTCTTCAGGTGGAAGGTCAGCCCCAGCATTTT. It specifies CSVLQVEGQPQHF.

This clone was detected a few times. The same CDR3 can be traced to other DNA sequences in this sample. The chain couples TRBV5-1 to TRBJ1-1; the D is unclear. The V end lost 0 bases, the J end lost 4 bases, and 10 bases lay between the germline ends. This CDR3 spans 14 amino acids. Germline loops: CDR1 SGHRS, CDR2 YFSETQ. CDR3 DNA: TGCGCCAGCAGCTTGGGTGAGGGTGGCACTGAAGCTTTCTTT. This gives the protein CASSLGEGGTEAFF.

CDR3 residues: CASSQTGTGIQYF. CDR3 nucleotide sequence: TGTGCCAGCAGCCAGACCGGGACAGGCATTCAGTACTTC. The J gene is TRBJ2-4, the V gene TRBV12-3 or TRBV12-4, with TRBD1 identical over 8 bases. V lost 6 bases, J lost 9 bases, and 7 bases stayed unmatched. The CDR3 sequence is 13 residues long.